This TCR beta chain is drawn from a study of blood T cell repertoires in COVID-19. The CDR3 contains 15 residues. Germline lookup yields CDR1 SGHRS and CDR2 YFSETQ. With V trimmed by 1 base and J by 6 bases, 5 bases remained unmatched. Sequencing was performed with immunoSEQ multiplex PCR; in TCRdb, only in-frame clones are kept and a portion is missing. In the table there are 150,000 to 200,000 clones, less than 90% of which are singletons. This sequence joins TRBV5-1 and TRBJ2-3; 10 bases align to TRBD2. The sample consisted of PBMCs or T cells enriched from blood (not recorded which). The origin of this receptor is a woman aged 45-60 years who had recovered from COVID-19. CDR3 coding DNA: TGCGCCAGCAGCTTGTGGAGCGGGGGGGCTGATACGCAGTATTTT. This codes for CASSLWSGGADTQYF.